Only a few counts were recorded for the clone carrying this T cell receptor beta chain. Deletions cut 6 bases from V and 4 bases from J, with 12 bases between. Looked up from germline, CDR1 is MDHEN and CDR2 is SYDVKM. The CDR3 covers 13 residues. TCRdb re-derived calls from the 5' RACE reads in MiXCR, one entry per CDR3 protein. The table has 65,000 to 90,000 distinct CDR3 sequences, 5% seen once; the top ten hold around 7.6%. These data belong to a study of T cells of healthy individuals. The chain joins TRBV28 to TRBJ1-2; TRBD1 might be the D (5 bases). The clonotype originates from a female donor in good health. The CDR3 DNA sequence: TGTGCCAGCAGAACGGGACTCCCCTATGGCTACACCTTC. It codes for CASRTGLPYGYTF.